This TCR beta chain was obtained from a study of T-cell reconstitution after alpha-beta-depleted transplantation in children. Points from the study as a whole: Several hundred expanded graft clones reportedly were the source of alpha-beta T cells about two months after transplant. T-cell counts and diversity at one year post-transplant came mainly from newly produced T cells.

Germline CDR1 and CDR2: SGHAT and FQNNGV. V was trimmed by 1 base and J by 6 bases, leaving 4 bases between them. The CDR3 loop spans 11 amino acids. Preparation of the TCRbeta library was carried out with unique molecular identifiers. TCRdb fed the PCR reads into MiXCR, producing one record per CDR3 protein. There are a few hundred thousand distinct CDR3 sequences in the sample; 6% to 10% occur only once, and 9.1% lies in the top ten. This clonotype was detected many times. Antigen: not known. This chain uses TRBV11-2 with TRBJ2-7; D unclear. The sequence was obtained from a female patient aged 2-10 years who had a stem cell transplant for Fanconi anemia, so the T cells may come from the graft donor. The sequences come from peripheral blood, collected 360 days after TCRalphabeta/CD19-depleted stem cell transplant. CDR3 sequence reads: CASSLGTEQYF. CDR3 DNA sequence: TGTGCCAGCAGCTTAGGTACCGAGCAGTACTTC.